This record concerns one T cell receptor (beta chain) sequence. The antigen is undetermined. The observed sequence ends 3 residues before the CDR3 terminus, with the missing tail filled in from the germline J gene. The sample is drawn from a study of T cells in women clearing cervical HPV infection. Background on the study: Women with histologically confirmed HPV16-related CIN3 or worse, 2 with invasive cancer, served as cases. Controls' single incident HPV16 infection cleared within 12 months without precancer.

Assay used: immunoSEQ multiplex PCR; TCRdb lists only in-frame clones, some missing. The sample holds 20,000 to 25,000 clones. General study results and limits: CIN3+ cases had significantly higher TCR repertoire richness than controls, but evenness did not differ. It is unknown whether associations predate infection; no effector/memory or HPV-specific sorting.

V was clipped by 4 bases and J by 3 bases; unmatched bases: 13. Per the germline V gene, CDR1 is MDHEN and CDR2 is SYDVKM. The length of the CDR3 is 18 residues. The chain links TRBV28 to TRBJ2-5; 11 positions match TRBD2. Sequencing was done on a sample of blood buffy coat. This TCR came from a woman aged 18-70 years with a cervical HPV16 infection that either progressed to CIN3+ or cleared (not recorded which). The CDR3 region is CASSYLVAGGPYKETQYF. The covered CDR3 bases are TGTGCCAGCAGTTACCTCGTAGCGGGAGGGCCATATAAAGAGACC. Looking up the rest from reference TRBV28 and TRBJ2-5 gives the full variable domain: DVKVTQSSRYLVKRTGEKVFLECVQDMDHENMFWYRQDPGLGLRLIYFSYDVKMKEKGDIPEGYSVSREKKERFSLILESASTNQTSMYLCASSYLVAGGPYKETQYFGPGTRLLVL.